Below are 31 T cell receptor beta chains sequenced from a single sample in a study of identical twins. TCRdb re-called the 5' RACE reads through MiXCR, storing one row per CDR3 protein. This repertoire shows about 530,000 distinct CDR3 sequences, around 20% found once; its top ten account for more than 0.4%. In addition, the sample was reused for a study of yellow fever vaccine responses in identical twins.

Sequencing was done on a sample of CD4+ T cells sorted from blood. The receptors here all came from a woman aged 18-29 years in good health.

This clonotype was seen a handful of times. The gene calls are TRBV10-3 and TRBJ2-2; a weak D match, TRBD2 (5 bases). The CDR3 sequence is 16 residues long. CDR1 is ENHRY and CDR2 is SYGVKD in the germline V gene. V shed 2 bases and J shed 6 bases, with 16 bases lying between them. Here the CDR3 DNA reads TGTGCCATCAGTGAGCAGCGGCCGGGTTCGGCCGGGGAGCTGTTTTTT. It yields the protein CAISEQRPGSAGELFF.

The chain uses TRBV12-3 or TRBV12-4 and TRBJ2-2; the D gene is possibly TRBD1 (6 bases). Trimming stripped 7 bases from V and 5 bases from J, with 17 bases between. This CDR3 spans 15 amino acids. In DNA form, the CDR3 reads TGTGCCAGCACCCAACAGGGTTTACGGACCGGGGAGCTGTTTTTT. The encoded protein is CASTQQGLRTGELFF.

In its sample, this clonotype was seen a few times. V usage is TRBV7-8 and J usage is TRBJ2-7; 8 positions agree with TRBD2. This CDR3 spans 16 amino acids. Trimming at V came to 1 base and at J to 5 bases, leaving 10 bases not matched to a gene. In germline, CDR1 is SGHVS, CDR2 FQNEAQ. The CDR3 DNA sequence: TGTGCCAGCAGCTTAGTCGGTCTAGCGGGCCCCCACGAGCAGTACGTC. It yields the protein CASSLVGLAGPHEQYV.

The chain recombines TRBV27 with TRBJ2-7; 11 nucleotides match TRBD2. The CDR3 contains 16 residues. CDR1 is MNHEY, CDR2 SMNVEV, per germline (reference sequence). V dropped 6 bases and J dropped 4; count of bases not matched to a gene: 11. CDR3 in DNA: TGTGCCAGCAGACACCCCGCTAGCGGGAGGAGGTACGAGCAGTACTTC. Encoded protein: CASRHPASGRRYEQYF.

This chain links TRBV20-1 with TRBJ1-6, with 9 nucleotides matching TRBD1. V was clipped by 0 bases and J by 7 bases; unmatched bases: 7. The germline gives CDR1 DFQATT, CDR2 SNEGSKA (reference sequence). The CDR3 contains 16 residues. The CDR3 is CSARDPSGTGNSPLHF. The CDR3 DNA reads TGCAGTGCTAGAGATCCCTCCGGGACAGGGAATTCACCCCTCCACTTT.

A few counts support this clonotype. This chain uses TRBV5-1 with TRBJ2-7; TRBD1 aligns across 7 bases. This CDR3 region has 16 residues. Germline V gives CDR1 SGHRS, CDR2 YFSETQ. The ends lost 0 bases at V and 1 base at J; junction bases unmatched: 7. Written as DNA, the CDR3 is TGCGCCAGCAGCTTGGAGGGGGCCAAGATTTCCTACGAGCAGTACTTC. This translates into CASSLEGAKISYEQYF.

The chain carries TRBV19 and TRBJ1-3, with D uncertain. The CDR3 covers 15 residues. Germline V CDR1 and CDR2: LNHDA, SQIVND (reference sequence). The V and J ends lost 3 bases and 7 bases respectively, with 16 bases between them. CDR3 in DNA: TGTGCCAGTAGTATGCTCCGGGATCAGCGGAACACCATATATTTT. Its protein is CASSMLRDQRNTIYF.

The rearrangement links TRBV7-3 to TRBJ2-2; TRBD2 matches 11 bases. Germline lookup yields CDR1 SGHTA and CDR2 FQGTGA. The CDR3 totals 19 residues. The junction had 15 bases not matched to a gene; V was cut back by 5 bases and J by 4 bases. In nucleotides, the CDR3 is TGTGCCAGCAGCCCCTCTGTAGCGGGAGGGCCTTGGCTCACCGGGGAGCTGTTTTTT. It codes for CASSPSVAGGPWLTGELFF. Together with reference TRBV7-3 and TRBJ2-2, the CDR3 gives the full variable domain: GAGVSQTPSNKVTEKGKYVELRCDPISGHTALYWYRQSLGQGPEFLIYFQGTGAADDSGLPNDRFFAVRPEGSVSTLKIQRTERGDSAVYLCASSPSVAGGPWLTGELFFGEGSRLTVL.

This clonotype was detected a few times. V usage is TRBV5-1 and J usage is TRBJ2-7; TRBD2 agrees at 8 bases. Germline CDR1 and CDR2: SGHRS and YFSETQ. The CDR3 contains 14 residues. J lost 7 bases, V lost 4 bases, and 10 bases had no gene match. DNA for the CDR3: TGCGCCAGCAGCGGGGGACTAGACCCCTCGGAGCAGTACTTC. Translating it yields CASSGGLDPSEQYF. The full variable domain, rest sourced from reference TRBV5-1 and TRBJ2-7, is KAGVTQTPRYLIKTRGQQVTLSCSPISGHRSVSWYQQTPGQGLQFLFEYFSETQRNKGNFPGRFSGRQFSNSRSEMNVSTLELGDSALYLCASSGGLDPSEQYFGPGTRLTVT.

This clonotype was recorded a few times. The chain carries TRBV3-1 and TRBJ2-1; D is unclear. Per germline, CDR1 LGHDT and CDR2 YNNKEL (reference sequence). The V gene lost 0 bases and the J gene lost 8 bases, with 17 bases spanning the gap. The CDR3 is 16 residues long. The CDR3 sequence is CASSQDLGLVFDEQFF. The CDR3 DNA reads as TGTGCCAGCAGCCAAGATCTTGGGCTAGTATTTGATGAGCAGTTCTTC.

The rearrangement uses TRBV12-3 or TRBV12-4 and TRBJ2-1; D gene ambiguous. The ends were cut back, 2 bases at V and 4 bases at J, with 15 bases in the middle. The CDR3 sequence is 16 residues long. In DNA, the CDR3 is TGTGCCAGCAGTTTATGGACCACATGGTTTTACAATGAGCAGTTCTTC. Encoded protein: CASSLWTTWFYNEQFF.

The V and J genes are TRBV7-9 and TRBJ1-5, with 7 bases matching TRBD1. The CDR3 extends over 15 amino acids. J gave up 2 bases and V 5 bases, and 6 bases lay outside the gene matches. Germline CDR1 SEHNR, CDR2 FQNEAQ (reference sequence). DNA for the CDR3: TGTGCCAGCAGCCCGGGGACAGAGGGCAATCAGCCCCAGCATTTT. Its translation: CASSPGTEGNQPQHF.

The V and J genes are TRBV20-1 and TRBJ1-1; the D is unclear. With 6 bases removed from V and 1 base from J, the gap between germline ends came to 15 bases. CDR1 and CDR2 (germline): DFQATT, SNEGSKA (reference sequence). This CDR3 has 14 amino acids. CDR3 protein: CSAMPLQENTEAFF. Written as DNA, the CDR3 is TGCAGTGCCATGCCTCTCCAGGAGAACACTGAAGCTTTCTTT.

This clonotype has a handful of counts. The chain couples TRBV11-2 to TRBJ2-1; 13 nucleotides line up with TRBD2. V trimming: 1 base; J trimming: 7 bases; junction bases outside the gene matches: 10. This CDR3 region has 18 residues. Germline CDR1 is SGHAT and CDR2 is FQNNGV. As DNA, the CDR3 is TGTGCCAGCAGCTTAGGGACTAGCGGGGGAGCCTCTACGAATGAGCAGTTCTTC. Its protein product is CASSLGTSGGASTNEQFF. Full variable domain (missing parts from reference TRBV11-2 and TRBJ2-1): EAGVAQSPRYKIIEKRQSVAFWCNPISGHATLYWYQQILGQGPKLLIQFQNNGVVDDSQLPKDRFSAERLKGVDSTLKIQPAKLEDSAVYLCASSLGTSGGASTNEQFFGPGTRLTVL.

This clonotype was seen a handful of times. V usage is TRBV4-1 and J usage is TRBJ2-1; 14 nucleotides align to TRBD2. CDR3 length equals 17 residues. Germline V gene data show CDR1 as MGHRA and CDR2 as YSYEKL. The J segment lost 6 bases and the V segment lost 2 bases, leaving 6 bases of the junction unmatched. The CDR3 reads CASSQPGLAGELNEQFF. The CDR3 bases are TGCGCCAGCAGCCAACCGGGACTAGCGGGGGAACTCAATGAGCAGTTCTTC.

The rearrangement joins TRBV25-1 to TRBJ1-2; D is uncertain. This CDR3 has 16 residues. Trimming cost V 1 base and J 0 bases, with 12 bases left between them. Per germline, CDR1 MGHDK and CDR2 SYGVNS. CDR3 sequence (DNA): TGTGCCAGCAGTGAATCATCCGTAGGCGCTAACTATGGCTACACCTTC. Translating it yields CASSESSVGANYGYTF.

This clonotype was observed a few times. The chain joins TRBV7-9 to TRBJ2-5, with TRBD2 identical over 11 bases. Trimming at V came to 5 bases and at J to 3 bases, leaving 5 bases not matched to a gene. This CDR3 region has 15 residues. Per the germline V gene, CDR1 is SEHNR and CDR2 is FQNEAQ (reference sequence). CDR3 loop: CASSIRGLAEETQYF. The CDR3 bases are TGTGCCAGCAGCATTAGGGGACTAGCGGAAGAGACCCAGTACTTC.

The chain employs TRBV7-4 and TRBJ2-3; TRBD1 aligns across 8 bases. The V segment lost 2 bases and the J segment 2 bases; nucleotides outside the gene matches: 6. The germline V gene has CDR1 SGHVT and CDR2 SQSDAQ. The CDR3 length is 16 residues. CDR3 in amino acids: CASSLHRDRYTDTQYF. The CDR3 DNA reads TGTGCCAGCAGCTTACACCGGGACAGGTACACAGATACGCAGTATTTT.

The gene calls are TRBV7-9 and TRBJ2-1; D is unclear. Looked up from germline, CDR1 is SEHNR and CDR2 is FQNEAQ (reference sequence). Between the trimmed V and J ends, which lost 8 bases and 4 bases, there was a span of 24 bases. The CDR3 is 17 residues long. CDR3 nucleotide sequence: TGTGCCAGCGTACCCCGGACCGGGTTTTCTTTTTACAATGAGCAGTTCTTC. The encoded protein is CASVPRTGFSFYNEQFF.

The chain carries TRBV7-9 and TRBJ2-3, with 7 bases fitting TRBD1. The ends lost 2 bases at V and 2 bases at J; junction bases unmatched: 4. CDR3 size: 15 residues. Germline CDR1 reads SEHNR; CDR2 reads FQNEAQ (reference sequence). In DNA, the CDR3 is TGTGCCAGCAGCTTACCGGGACAGATCACAGATACGCAGTATTTT. Translated: CASSLPGQITDTQYF.

The rearrangement links TRBV29-1 to TRBJ2-1; D assignment may be TRBD1 or TRBD2 (6 bases each). In germline, CDR1 is SQVTM, CDR2 ANQGSEA. Trimming stripped 2 bases from V and 4 bases from J, with 12 bases between. The CDR3 has 14 amino acids. The CDR3 DNA follows: TGCAGCGTTGAAAAACGGGGGCTGTACAATGAGCAGTTCTTC. Translating it yields CSVEKRGLYNEQFF.

This clonotype was picked up a small number of times. The chain is built from TRBV6-1 and TRBJ2-7; no definite D call. The germline gives CDR1 MNHNS, CDR2 SASEGT. The ends were cut back, 6 bases at V and 0 bases at J, with 12 bases in the middle. The length of the CDR3 is 14 residues. CDR3 sequence reads: CASSSGRVSYEQYF. CDR3 DNA sequence: TGTGCCAGCAGCTCCGGAAGGGTCTCCTACGAGCAGTACTTC.

The CDR3, as DNA: TGTGCCAGCAGTGGGGACAGGCTTAATGAAAAACTGTTTTTT. This codes for CASSGDRLNEKLFF. The chain recombines TRBV25-1 with TRBJ1-4, with 8 nucleotides matching TRBD1. There are 14 residues in the CDR3. The junction had 2 bases not matched to a gene; V was cut back by 4 bases and J by 4 bases. CDR1 and CDR2 from the germline V gene are MGHDK and SYGVNS.

In this sample, this clonotype turned up a few times. V gene TRBV11-2 combines with J gene TRBJ2-1; 11 bases line up with TRBD2. CDR3 length: 15 residues. J gave up 9 bases and V 2 bases, and 6 bases lay outside the gene matches. Germline V gene data show CDR1 as SGHAT and CDR2 as FQNNGV. The CDR3 nucleotides are TGTGCCAGCAGCTTAACTAGCGGGAGCTCTCCTGAGCAGTTCTTC. Protein: CASSLTSGSSPEQFF.

V is TRBV2 and J is TRBJ2-5; weak D call: TRBD2 (6 bases). This CDR3 region has 15 residues. Trimming cost V 4 bases and J 1 base, with 13 bases left between them. The germline gives CDR1 SNHLY, CDR2 FYNNEI. The CDR3 here is CASSGGGVGQETQYF. The CDR3 DNA sequence: TGTGCCAGCAGTGGGGGCGGGGTGGGCCAAGAGACCCAGTACTTC.

This clonotype appeared a few times. The rearrangement joins TRBV9 to TRBJ2-1; TRBD2 is a possible D gene (5 bases). CDR1 SGDLS and CDR2 YYNGEE come from the germline V gene. V dropped 0 bases and J dropped 7 bases, with 14 bases sitting between them. The CDR3 length is 15 residues. CDR3 DNA sequence: TGTGCCAGCAGCGTAGGTGGTCTAGCTTTAAATGAGCAGTTCTTC. Translated: CASSVGGLALNEQFF.

The sample holds a few counts of this clonotype. The chain has TRBV20-1 and TRBJ2-3, with D possibly matching TRBD2 (5 bases). The V gene's germline CDR1 is DFQATT and CDR2 SNEGSKA (reference sequence). This CDR3 region has 13 residues. V was clipped by 5 bases and J by 7 bases, with 16 bases between them. The CDR3 sequence is CSASEGPGYTQYF. The DNA for the CDR3 is TGCAGTGCTTCAGAGGGTCCGGGCTATACGCAGTATTTT.

This clonotype was counted a few times. V and J are TRBV12-3 or TRBV12-4 and TRBJ2-4; 9 bases line up with TRBD1. Trimming took 6 bases from V and 1 from J; bases not matched to a gene: 7. This CDR3 has 16 residues. The CDR3 protein is CASSLTGTGAKNIQYF. Here the CDR3 DNA reads TGTGCCAGCAGCCTGACCGGGACAGGGGCCAAAAACATTCAGTACTTC.

J is TRBJ2-5 and V is TRBV5-6, with D uncertain. V lost 0 bases and J 4 bases, leaving 16 bases between the germline ends. The CDR3 consists of 16 residues. Germline V lookup: CDR1 SGHDT, CDR2 YYEEEE. The CDR3 protein is CASSLVGRSQSETQYF. In DNA, the CDR3 is TGTGCCAGCAGCTTGGTTGGGCGAAGTCAATCAGAGACCCAGTACTTC.

This chain links TRBV20-1 with TRBJ2-3; no clear D. The CDR3 is 15 amino acids. The V gene lost 1 base and the J gene lost 1 base, with 12 bases spanning the gap. Germline CDR1 DFQATT, CDR2 SNEGSKA (reference sequence). Here the CDR3 DNA reads TGCAGTGCTAGAGCTCTTCTTCTAGGCACAGATACGCAGTATTTT. It yields the protein CSARALLLGTDTQYF.

The V gene is TRBV6-1, the J gene TRBJ2-3, with a tentative D call TRBD2 (5 bases). In germline, CDR1 is MNHNS, CDR2 SASEGT. The length of the CDR3 is 14 residues. Trimming stripped 6 bases from V and 6 bases from J, with 16 bases between. For the CDR3, the DNA is TGTGCCAGCAGACCGGGAACAACGAGGGATACGCAGTATTTT. It translates to CASRPGTTRDTQYF.